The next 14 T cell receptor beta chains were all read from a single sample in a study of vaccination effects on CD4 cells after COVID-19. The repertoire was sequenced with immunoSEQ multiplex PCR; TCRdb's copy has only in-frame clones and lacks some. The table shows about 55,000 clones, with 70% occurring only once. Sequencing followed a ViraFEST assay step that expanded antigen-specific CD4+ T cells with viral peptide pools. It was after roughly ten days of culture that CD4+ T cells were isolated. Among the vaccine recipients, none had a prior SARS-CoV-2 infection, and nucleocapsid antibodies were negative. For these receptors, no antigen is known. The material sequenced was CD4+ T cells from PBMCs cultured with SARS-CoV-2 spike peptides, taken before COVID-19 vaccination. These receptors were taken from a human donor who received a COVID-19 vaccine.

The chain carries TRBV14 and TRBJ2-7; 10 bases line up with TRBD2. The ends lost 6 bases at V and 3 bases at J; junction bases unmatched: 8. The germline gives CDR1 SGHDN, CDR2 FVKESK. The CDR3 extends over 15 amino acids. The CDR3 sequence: CASRRAGGRLYEQYF. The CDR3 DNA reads TGTGCCAGCAGGAGAGCGGGAGGGCGTCTCTACGAGCAGTACTTC.

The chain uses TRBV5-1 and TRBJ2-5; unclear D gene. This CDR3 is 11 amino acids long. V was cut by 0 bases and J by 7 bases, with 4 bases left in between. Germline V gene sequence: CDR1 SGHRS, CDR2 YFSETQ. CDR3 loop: CASSLGGTQYF. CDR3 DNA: TGCGCCAGCAGCTTGGGGGGGACCCAGTACTTC.

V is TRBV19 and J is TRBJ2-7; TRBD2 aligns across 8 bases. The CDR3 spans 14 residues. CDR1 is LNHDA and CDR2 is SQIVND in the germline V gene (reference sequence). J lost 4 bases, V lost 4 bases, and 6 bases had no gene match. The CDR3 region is CASSRGLGPYEQYF. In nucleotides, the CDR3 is TGTGCCAGTAGTAGGGGACTAGGTCCGTACGAGCAGTACTTC.

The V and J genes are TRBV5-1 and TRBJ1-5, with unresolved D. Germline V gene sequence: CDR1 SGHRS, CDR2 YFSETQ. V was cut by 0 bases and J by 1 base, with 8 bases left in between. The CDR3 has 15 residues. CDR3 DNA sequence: TGCGCCAGCAGCTTGGATGGGAACAGCAATCAGCCCCAGCATTTT. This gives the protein CASSLDGNSNQPQHF.

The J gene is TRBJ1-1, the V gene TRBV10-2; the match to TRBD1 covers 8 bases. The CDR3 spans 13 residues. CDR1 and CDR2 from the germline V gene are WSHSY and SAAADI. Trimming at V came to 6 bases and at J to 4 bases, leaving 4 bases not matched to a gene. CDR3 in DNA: TGCGCCAGCAGCACAGGGGGAGGCACTGAAGCTTTCTTT. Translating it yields CASSTGGGTEAFF.

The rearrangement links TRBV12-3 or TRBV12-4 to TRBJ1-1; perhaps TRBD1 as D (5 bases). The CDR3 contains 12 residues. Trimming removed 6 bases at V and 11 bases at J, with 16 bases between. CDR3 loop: CASSYRGARAFF. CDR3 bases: TGTGCCAGCAGCTACCGCGGGGCGCGGGCTTTCTTT.

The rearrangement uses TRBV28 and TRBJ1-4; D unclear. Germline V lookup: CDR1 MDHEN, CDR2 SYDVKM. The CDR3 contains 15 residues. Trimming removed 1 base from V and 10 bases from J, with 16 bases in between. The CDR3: CASSLFRGGFGKLFF. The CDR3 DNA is TGTGCCAGCAGTTTATTTCGCGGCGGGTTTGGAAAACTGTTTTTT.

The CDR3 loop is CASSLGPGPNTQYF. In nucleotides, the CDR3 is TGTGCCAGCAGCTTAGGTCCCGGGCCCAATACGCAGTATTTT. The chain uses TRBV7-8 and TRBJ2-3; D gene uncertain. V was pared by 1 base and J by 7 bases, with 12 bases between. Germline CDR1 SGHVS, CDR2 FQNEAQ. This CDR3 contains 14 residues. The full variable domain, completed using reference TRBV7-8 and TRBJ2-3, is GAGVSQSPRYKVAKRGQDVALRCDPISGHVSLFWYQQALGQGPEFLTYFQNEAQLDKSGLPSDRFFAERPEGSVSTLKIQRTQQEDSAVYLCASSLGPGPNTQYFGPGTRLTVL.

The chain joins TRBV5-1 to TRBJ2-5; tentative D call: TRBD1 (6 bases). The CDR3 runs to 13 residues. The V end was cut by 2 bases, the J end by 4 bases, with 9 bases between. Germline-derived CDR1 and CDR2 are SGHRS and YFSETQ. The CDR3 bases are TGCGCCAGCAGCTTTGGGGGCACAGAGACCCAGTACTTC. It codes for CASSFGGTETQYF. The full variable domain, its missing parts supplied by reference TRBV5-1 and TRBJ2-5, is KAGVTQTPRYLIKTRGQQVTLSCSPISGHRSVSWYQQTPGQGLQFLFEYFSETQRNKGNFPGRFSGRQFSNSRSEMNVSTLELGDSALYLCASSFGGTETQYFGPGTRLLVL.

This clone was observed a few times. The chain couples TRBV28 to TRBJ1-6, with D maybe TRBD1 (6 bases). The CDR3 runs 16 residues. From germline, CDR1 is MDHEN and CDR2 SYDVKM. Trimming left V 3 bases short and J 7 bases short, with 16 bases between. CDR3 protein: CASSLEKGVKNSPLHF. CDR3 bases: TGTGCCAGCAGTTTGGAAAAGGGGGTCAAGAATTCACCCCTCCACTTT.

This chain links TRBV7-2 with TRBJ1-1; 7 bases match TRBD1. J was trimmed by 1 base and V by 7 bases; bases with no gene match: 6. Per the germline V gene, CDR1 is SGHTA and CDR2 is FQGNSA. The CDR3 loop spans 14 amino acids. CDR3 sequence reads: CASKLNRGNTEAFF. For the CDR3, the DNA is TGTGCCAGCAAATTAAACAGGGGGAACACTGAAGCTTTCTTT.

CDR3: CASSYTTGANYGYTF. CDR3 DNA sequence: TGTGCCAGCAGTTACACGACAGGAGCTAACTATGGCTACACCTTC. V usage is TRBV6-5 and J usage is TRBJ1-2; perhaps TRBD1 as D (6 bases). The V gene's germline CDR1 is MNHEY and CDR2 SVGAGI. With 2 bases removed from V and 0 bases from J, the gap between germline ends came to 10 bases. This CDR3 is 15 amino acids long.

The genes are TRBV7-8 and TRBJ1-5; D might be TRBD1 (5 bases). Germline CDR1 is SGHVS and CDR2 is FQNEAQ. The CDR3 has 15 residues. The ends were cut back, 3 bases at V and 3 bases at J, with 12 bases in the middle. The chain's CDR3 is CASSLGQGNNQPQHF. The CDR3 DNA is TGTGCCAGCAGCTTGGGGCAGGGTAACAATCAGCCCCAGCATTTT.

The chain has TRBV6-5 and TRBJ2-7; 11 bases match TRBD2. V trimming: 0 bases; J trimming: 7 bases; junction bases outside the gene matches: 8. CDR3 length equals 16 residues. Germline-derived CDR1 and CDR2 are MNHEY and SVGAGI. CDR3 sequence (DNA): TGTGCCAGCAGTTACTCGACGGGACTAGCGGTTAAGGAGCAGTACTTC. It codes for CASSYSTGLAVKEQYF.